The 22 T cell receptor beta chains given below trace back to one sample, sequenced in a study of T cell clones after liver transplantation. The table came from immunoSEQ multiplex PCR; TCRdb's copy has only in-frame clones and leaves some out. This table holds around 77,000 clones, 80% found once. This specimen was CD4+ T cells from blood, taken 12 months after liver transplant. These receptor sequences come from a human patient who received a liver transplant. These T cells may partly come from the graft donor.

J is TRBJ1-1 and V is TRBV5-1; D gene uncertain. V lost 1 base and J 1 base, leaving 5 bases between the germline ends. Germline loops: CDR1 SGHRS, CDR2 YFSETQ. This CDR3 contains 13 residues. CDR3 protein: CASSLPANTEAFF. CDR3 nucleotide sequence: TGCGCCAGCAGCTTGCCAGCGAACACTGAAGCTTTCTTT.

V usage is TRBV18 and J usage is TRBJ1-1; no firm D call. The V end lost 4 bases, the J end lost 2 bases, and 14 bases lay between the germline ends. Germline CDR1 KGHSH, CDR2 LQKENI. The CDR3 has 15 residues. Here the CDR3 reads CASSRQRELNTEAFF. CDR3 in DNA: TGTGCCAGCTCACGTCAGAGGGAGCTCAACACTGAAGCTTTCTTT.

The chain employs TRBV29-1 and TRBJ2-7; D is perhaps TRBD1 or TRBD2 (5 bases each). Trimming left V 6 bases short and J 2 bases short, with 20 bases between. Germline CDR1 and CDR2: SQVTM and ANQGSEA. The CDR3 length is 15 residues. The CDR3 nucleotides are TGCAGCGTAGCCTACCCCGGGACGAGACCCTACGAGCAGTACTTC. Translating gives CSVAYPGTRPYEQYF.

V and J are TRBV6-5 and TRBJ1-1; possibly TRBD1 for D (6 bases). Deletions cut 5 bases from V and 2 bases from J, with 15 bases between. CDR1 is MNHEY and CDR2 is SVGAGI in the germline V gene. This CDR3 contains 15 residues. The CDR3 nucleotides read TGTGCCAGCAGTCATAAACAGGGAGCCAACACTGAAGCTTTCTTT. This translates into CASSHKQGANTEAFF.

The V and J genes are TRBV6-6 and TRBJ2-7; 14 nucleotides match TRBD2. Germline values: CDR1 MNHNY, CDR2 SVGAGI (reference sequence). V gave up 6 bases and J gave up 2 bases; unmatched junction bases: 6. This CDR3 comprises 16 residues. For the CDR3, the DNA is TGTGCCAGCAGACCTGGACTAGCGGGAGGCCCCTACGAGCAGTACTTC. Residues: CASRPGLAGGPYEQYF.

A few counts support this clone. The chain employs TRBV27 and TRBJ1-2, with 9 bases identical to TRBD1. CDR3 size: 14 residues. With 5 bases clipped from V and 1 base from J, the junction kept 2 bases outside the gene matches. CDR1 and CDR2 (germline): MNHEY, SMNVEV (reference sequence). The DNA for the CDR3 is TGTGCCAGCAGTGGGGGACAGGGTAACTATGGCTACACCTTC. Its translation is CASSGGQGNYGYTF.

The V and J genes are TRBV29-1 and TRBJ2-2; D is perhaps TRBD2 (6 bases). Trimming removed 4 bases from V and 3 bases from J, with 12 bases in between. The CDR3 runs to 14 residues. Germline V CDR1 and CDR2: SQVTM, ANQGSEA. CDR3 DNA sequence: TGCAGCGTTGCGGCGGGATGGGACACCGGGGAGCTGTTTTTT. This gives the protein CSVAAGWDTGELFF.

This rearrangement joins TRBV5-1 to TRBJ2-1; D is perhaps TRBD1 (5 bases). The V and J ends lost 5 bases and 5 bases respectively, with 14 bases between them. The CDR3 totals 14 residues. Germline loops: CDR1 SGHRS, CDR2 YFSETQ. The CDR3 protein is CASRGVQGNNEQFF. Here the CDR3 DNA reads TGCGCCAGCAGAGGAGTTCAGGGAAACAATGAGCAGTTCTTC.

The rearrangement uses TRBV29-1 and TRBJ2-7; D is perhaps TRBD1 or TRBD2 (6 bases each). Trimming removed 3 bases at V and 6 bases at J, with 15 bases between. Germline V gives CDR1 SQVTM, CDR2 ANQGSEA. This CDR3 region has 13 residues. As DNA, the CDR3 is TGCAGCGTTGAGCCGGGTAGGGGGGCCGAGCAGTACTTC. This translates into CSVEPGRGAEQYF.

The rearrangement joins TRBV5-3 to TRBJ2-7, with D possibly being TRBD2 (5 bases). TRBV5-3 is designated an ORF whose function remains uncertain. V lost 9 bases and J 4 bases, leaving 32 bases between the germline ends. The CDR3 extends over 18 amino acids. This CDR3 reads CATYWPGVQVILVYEQYF. In DNA form, the CDR3 reads TGTGCCACCTACTGGCCCGGGGTTCAGGTAATACTTGTTTACGAGCAGTACTTC.

The chain uses TRBV28 and TRBJ1-1; 7 bases match TRBD1. The V gene's germline CDR1 is MDHEN and CDR2 SYDVKM. This CDR3 contains 13 residues. V dropped 5 bases and J dropped 9; count of bases not matched to a gene: 9. This chain's CDR3 is CASSPRQGGKAFF. DNA for the CDR3: TGTGCCAGCAGTCCTCGACAGGGCGGAAAAGCTTTCTTT.

This chain links TRBV11-2 with TRBJ1-5, with D hard to call. V shed 5 bases and J shed 1 base, with 6 bases lying between them. Germline V gene data show CDR1 as SGHAT and CDR2 as FQNNGV. The CDR3 covers 13 residues. The CDR3 nucleotides read TGTGCCAGCAGCCTCAGGAGCAATCAGCCCCAGCATTTT. Translation: CASSLRSNQPQHF. Looking up the rest from reference TRBV11-2 and TRBJ1-5 gives the full variable domain: EAGVAQSPRYKIIEKRQSVAFWCNPISGHATLYWYQQILGQGPKLLIQFQNNGVVDDSQLPKDRFSAERLKGVDSTLKIQPAKLEDSAVYLCASSLRSNQPQHFGDGTRLSIL.

This chain links TRBV2 with TRBJ1-2, with 7 bases aligning to TRBD1. The CDR3 is 12 residues long. The germline V gene encodes CDR1 SNHLY and CDR2 FYNNEI. Trimming cost V 7 bases and J 5 bases; bases outside gene matches: 4. The CDR3 bases are TGTGCCAGCACTGGGGACAGTTATGGCTACACCTTC. Translated, it gives CASTGDSYGYTF.

The chain has TRBV28 and TRBJ2-1; weak D call: TRBD2 (7 bases). V lost 6 bases to trimming and J lost 4 bases, with 16 bases between them. The CDR3 contains 15 residues. CDR1 and CDR2 (germline): MDHEN, SYDVKM. The CDR3 DNA follows: TGTGCCAGCAGCCCGGGGGGCGTCCCTTACAATGAGCAGTTCTTC. Its translation: CASSPGGVPYNEQFF.

The table lists this clone with a count of one. The V call is TRBV5-1, the J call TRBJ2-2, with D perhaps TRBD1 (5 bases). The CDR3 has 15 amino acids. Germline assignment: CDR1 SGHRS and CDR2 YFSETQ. Deletions cut 0 bases from V and 7 bases from J, with 13 bases between. The CDR3 spells CASSLEDGHFGELFF. The DNA for the CDR3 is TGCGCCAGCAGCTTGGAGGACGGACATTTCGGGGAGCTGTTTTTT.

The chain employs TRBV5-1 and TRBJ2-5; either TRBD1 or TRBD2 may fit D (5 bases each). V dropped 3 bases and J dropped 2 bases, with 14 bases sitting between them. Germline V gene sequence: CDR1 SGHRS, CDR2 YFSETQ. There are 15 residues in the CDR3. DNA for the CDR3: TGCGCCAGCAGCTCCCTCGGGACGCTACAAGAGACCCAGTACTTC. Its protein is CASSSLGTLQETQYF.

The chain uses TRBV9 and TRBJ1-1; D unresolved. With 0 bases removed from V and 5 bases from J, the gap between germline ends came to 11 bases. Germline CDR1 reads SGDLS; CDR2 reads YYNGEE. The CDR3 sequence is 14 residues long. The CDR3 reads CASSVDGKRTEAFF. DNA of the CDR3: TGTGCCAGCAGCGTAGATGGTAAACGGACTGAAGCTTTCTTT.

The V and J genes are TRBV29-1 and TRBJ2-1; D gene uncertain. Germline V gene lookup returns CDR1 SQVTM and CDR2 ANQGSEA. V dropped 6 bases and J dropped 3 bases, with 15 bases sitting between them. CDR3 length: 14 residues. The CDR3 region is CSVHFRTGYNEQFF. In DNA form, the CDR3 reads TGCAGCGTCCACTTTCGGACGGGCTACAATGAGCAGTTCTTC.

V and J are TRBV7-3 and TRBJ1-2, with D perhaps matching TRBD1 (5 bases). There are 15 residues in the CDR3. CDR1 is SGHTA and CDR2 is FQGTGA in the germline V gene. The V end was cut by 3 bases, the J end by 5 bases, with 16 bases between. In DNA, the CDR3 is TGTGCCAGCAGCTTGCAGGGAGGCAGCAGATATGGCTACACCTTC. Translation gives CASSLQGGSRYGYTF.

J is TRBJ2-1 and V is TRBV18; unclear D gene. Looked up from germline, CDR1 is KGHSH and CDR2 is LQKENI. Trimming left V 6 bases short and J 0 bases short, with 15 bases between. The CDR3 has 16 amino acids. The CDR3 spells CASSRAVAVSYNEQFF. The CDR3 DNA sequence: TGTGCCAGCTCCCGGGCAGTGGCGGTCTCCTACAATGAGCAGTTCTTC.

The gene calls are TRBV11-2 and TRBJ2-7; D may correspond to TRBD1 or TRBD2 (5 bases each). The CDR3 contains 16 residues. Trimming took 1 base from V and 2 from J, leaving 15 bases between them. CDR1 and CDR2 from the germline V gene are SGHAT and FQNNGV. Here the CDR3 reads CASSLGLGTTTYEQYF. The CDR3 DNA reads as TGTGCCAGCAGCTTAGGATTAGGGACCACAACCTACGAGCAGTACTTC.

The chain is built from TRBV27 and TRBJ2-1; D is perhaps TRBD1 or TRBD2 (6 bases each). The V gene's germline CDR1 is MNHEY and CDR2 SMNVEV (reference sequence). V lost 6 bases and J lost 6, with 15 bases in between. The CDR3 has 14 residues. The CDR3 region has the DNA TGTGCCAGCAGCCCCTCCGGGGGCGTCAATGAGCAGTTCTTC. It codes for CASSPSGGVNEQFF.